Reported below is one T cell receptor beta chain. This sample is part of a study of T cells after posttransplantation cyclophosphamide. The data were produced by immunoSEQ multiplex PCR, yet TCRdb's version contains in-frame clones alone and is incomplete. The repertoire holds 50,000 to 65,000 clones, with about 82% as singletons. Trimming removed 6 bases from V and 4 bases from J, with 13 bases in between. The CDR3 covers 14 residues. The germline V gene encodes CDR1 MNHEY and CDR2 SVGAGI. The receptor's source is a man aged 25 to 40 with a blood cancer, CMV-positive, and with a related stem cell donor. This chain links TRBV6-5 with TRBJ2-1, with TRBD1 as a possible D gene (6 bases). Source material: PBMCs. CDR3 in amino acids: CASRRATGYNEQFF. The CDR3 DNA reads as TGTGCCAGCAGGAGAGCTACAGGGTACAATGAGCAGTTCTTC.